This T cell receptor (beta chain) was captured by sequencing in a study of cytomegalovirus exposure and HLA in healthy donors listed by TCRdb under 2017. Broadly, across the study: An earlier analysis of roughly 500 of the donors reported 250 to 300 Gb of sequence data and some 100 million unique TCR beta sequences from 190 million or so T cells. An early release that covered about 600 HLA-typed donors contained approximately 300 gigabases of sequencing data and 70 million to 100 million unique TCR sequences. The genetic ancestry cluster associated with self-reported Caucasian donors included 65% to 90% of the approximately 430 genotyped donors. The study was designed to test whether signatures of past pathogen exposure could be identified by cataloging public T cell receptors. The study used immunosequencing to profile the T cell repertoires of several hundred subjects and linked those repertoires to cytomegalovirus serostatus. In addition to the first cohort of roughly 670 subjects, a separate validation cohort of 120 different subjects was used. The study combined high-throughput TCR immunosequencing, statistical association of individual TCRs with disease status, and machine learning to predict cytomegalovirus infection status. A later analysis re-examined previously published TCR beta repertoires from several hundred donors and added high-resolution HLA genotyping to investigate patterns of TCR occurrence. In the later analysis, no new phenotypic data were used to find candidate immune exposures; instead, reliance was placed on TCR beta sequences and their occurrence across donors. To decide whether each TCR beta V gene segment behaved as functional or pseudogenic, an earlier analysis of approximately 600 of the donors relied on high-throughput TCR beta sequencing. Donor age, sex, ethnicity and CMV serostatus were compiled together with the repertoire data. Genome-wide SNP genotypes for about 65% of the roughly 700 donors were used in a later genetic analysis, which treated that subset as a discovery cohort. Every discovery cohort repertoire had been produced on one sequencing platform. HLA typing included class I and class II loci at four-digit resolution. The number of typed donors differed by locus: about 620-640 for A, B, C, DRB1 and DQB1; some 540 for DQA1; approximately 600 for DPA1; and some 470 for DPB1. Several DR-DQ haplotypes were handled as single units for association and clustering because linkage in the cohort was strong. Across approximately 420 genotyped donors of the cohort, an average of about 250,000 unique TCR beta nucleotide sequences per donor were sequenced, and around 20% of those sequences were non-productive.

The library was prepared using the immunoSEQ multiplex PCR assay. For the multiplex PCR, a mixture combining 60 forward primers for TCR Vbeta segments and 13 reverse primers for TCR Jbeta segments was used. The CDR3 region of rearranged TCR beta genes was amplified from genomic DNA with a multiplex PCR assay. Amplified TCR beta libraries were sequenced as 87-base-pair reads on the Illumina HiSeq System. Per the source publication's procedure: A later analysis counted tens of millions of unique TCR beta chains across the 650 to 800 repertoires, and roughly 9.9 million of these chains were shared by at least two donors. Raw reads were error-corrected and collapsed into unique sequences by a nearest-neighbor algorithm in which closely related sequences were merged to remove PCR and sequencing errors. To assign V, D and J gene segments, CDR3 sequences were aligned to IMGT reference sequences. Each retained sequence needed at least a six-nucleotide match to both a V gene segment and a J gene segment. Rearrangements were classified as productive when the CDR3 lacked stop codons and remained in frame with V and J, and all other rearrangements were classified as non-productive. CDR3 was defined by IMGT convention, running from the second conserved V-encoded cysteine to the conserved J-encoded phenylalanine. Sequences without an unambiguous match to a single V gene segment were excluded from the earlier analysis of several hundred of the donors. An earlier analysis of 500 to 600 of the donors classified V segments as functional when productive rearrangements were above 56.7% and as segregating when the standard deviation between donors was above 5%. A statistical classification framework was built for diagnosing cytomegalovirus status from the catalog of TCR beta chain sequences. A later analysis assigned V and J genes by comparing TCR nucleotide sequences with IMGT/GENE-DB human TR gene sequences. In a later analysis, CDR3 sequences and most-parsimonious VDJ recombination scenarios were assigned using the TCRdist pipeline. In a later analysis, each TCR beta chain was defined by its CDR3 amino acid sequence together with its V-gene family, and reads without a unique V-gene family were excluded. In a later analysis, around 650 highly shared, low-generation-probability nucleotide sequences were removed to address suspected cross-contamination and a sequencing artifact. A later analysis calculated a clonal expansion index for each public chain from normalized within-repertoire ranks of inferred template counts. In a later analysis, generation probabilities were computed with a VDJ recombination model fitted to out-of-frame rearrangements, and the resulting probabilities were checked against IGoR. A later analysis scored TCR-TCR, TCR-HLA and TCR-CMV co-occurrence with hypergeometric tests, applying a repertoire-size bias correction to TCR pairs. To estimate false discovery rates, a later analysis permuted the HLA or CMV assignments 20 times. A later analysis grouped co-occurring TCRs with DBSCAN, adding TCRdist sequence similarity when clustering within HLA-allele-positive subsets. Co-occurrence clustering excluded repertoires with fewer than 30,000 or more than 120,000 public chains, plus five with anomalous nucleotide sharing. TCRdb stores this immuneACCESS table with in-frame sequences only. Part of the clones is absent; in the studies checked, under half of the shortfall reflects unresolved V genes, and no reason is known for the rest. V, J and clone size reflect that table, while D and trimming were determined from the DNA. Counted in this sample were some 120,000 clones; over 60% of them appeared once. The top ten constitute just over 1% of the sample.

Broad study findings and their caveats: The classifier was reported to diagnose cytomegalovirus status with high specificity and sensitivity in both the original and validation cohorts. Several of the top co-occurrence clusters appeared to be linked to parvovirus B19, influenza, CMV and Epstein-Barr virus, according to a later analysis. For the cohort, immune exposure information was limited to CMV serostatus. In a later analysis, HLA-associated TCR beta chains showed more clonal expansion and lower generation probabilities than non-associated chains that were equally common. While some public TCRs were present in many individuals, most TCR sequences turned up only very rarely across donors. Some IMGT-functional V segments, including TRBV6-2 and TRBV6-3, could not be distinguished by the 87-base-pair reads and were therefore excluded. In a later genetic analysis, fewer N-insertions in productive TCRs were reported among donors in an Asian-associated ancestry cluster than the roughly 700-donor mean. This cohort had only TCR beta chains sequenced, and the lack of alpha or paired-chain data limited which features could be detected. In the study, 150 to 200 TCR beta chains were listed as associated with cytomegalovirus. Sequencing depth was assumed to be roughly uniform across donors in the presence/absence analyses, though that assumption may not hold. It was suggested by the authors that the approach could potentially be generalized to other disease states and immunological phenotypes. In a later analysis, most CMV-associated TCR beta chains were found to appear HLA-restricted, with HLA associations seemingly driven largely by CMV exposure. Because HLA typing was missing for some donors at each locus, association tests included only the typed subset. According to a later analysis, TCR association rates differed among HLA loci, with DRB1 alleles showing the most associated TCRs and HLA-C alleles showing the fewest. Assigning TCR associations to individual alleles was difficult when HLA alleles, especially DR and DQ, strongly co-occurred. A further reported finding was that TCR beta sequences accurately predicted the HLA-A and HLA-B alleles for most subjects in the first cohort. A later genetic analysis associated a missense DCLRE1C variant with V-gene and J-gene trimming of TCR beta chains, and an independent cohort replicated the association. Linkage disequilibrium might explain the correlated functional status among segregating V segments, but an unknown experimental factor could not be ruled out. In vitro tests confirmed that a few of the cytomegalovirus-associated TCR beta chains recognize cytomegalovirus antigens. In an earlier analysis of some 550 of the donors, most TCR beta V segments were observed in productive rearrangements about 87% or about 30% of the time, broadly matching IMGT annotations. The sequencing pipeline was judged likely to have produced a cluster of highly shared sequence variants as a technical artifact. Because counts were too low, about 18 rarely observed V segments, including chromosome 9 orphons, were excluded from the earlier analysis of under 650 of the donors. Specific HLA alleles were associated with 18,000 or so TCR beta sequences at a false discovery rate of 0.05 in a later analysis.

Remarks on this clone: The target of this receptor is not known. Nothing much larger sits one base from this clone, and base qualities are not available.

The cohort consisted of 600 to 700 healthy bone marrow donors. All cohort members were sampled while nominally healthy, although unrecorded immune exposures were likely present. CMV serostatus was recorded as positive for almost 300 and negative for about 55% of the 666 cohort members, whereas no CMV serostatus was recorded for the donor in question. Each donor provided a peripheral blood sample, and peripheral blood mononuclear cells were used for TCR beta sequencing. Genomic DNA was extracted from the blood cell samples with the Qiagen DNeasy Blood Extraction Kit. CDR1 SGHAT and CDR2 FQNNGV were looked up in the germline V gene. Ends trimmed: V by 1 base, J by 4 bases; bases unmatched to a gene: 13. From the cysteine through the phenylalanine, the CDR3 covers 17 amino acids. The kept DNA is CDR3 alone, 51 bases in frame from the first base.

The TCR was taken from a human donor in good health. The V and J genes are TRBV11-2 and TRBJ2-7; the junction holds 7 bases that match TRBD2. Sequenced: PBMCs. The CDR3 region: CASSLAGSTGGSYEQYF. The nucleotides read TGTGCCAGCAGCTTAGCGGGGTCAACGGGGGGAAGTTACGAGCAGTACTTC.